This TCR beta chain was captured by sequencing in a study of glioma-infiltrating T cells after dendritic cell vaccination. Isocitrate dehydrogenase mutation was absent in all glioblastoma patients. CDR3 length: 14 amino acids. V was pared by 6 bases and J by 4 bases, with 13 bases between. CDR1 is LNHNV and CDR2 is YYDKDF in the germline V gene (reference sequence). TCRB CDR3 was amplified from 2 ug genomic DNA or less. Amplification used 60 V beta primers and 13 J beta primers. The method was immunoSEQ multiplex PCR; TCRdb's version includes in-frame clones alone and lacks a portion of them. The repertoire has about 92,000 clones, 85% to 90% of them found once; the top ten carry around a sixth.

The sequenced sample was blood, obtained before dendritic cell vaccination. This rearrangement joins TRBV15 to TRBJ1-5; tentatively, D is TRBD1 (6 bases). The receptor comes from a human donor with glioblastoma. CDR3 loop: CATSRARGNQPQHF. In nucleotides, the CDR3 is TGTGCCACCAGTCGTGCCAGGGGTAATCAGCCCCAGCATTTT. The variable domain in full, with the rest retrieved from reference TRBV15 and TRBJ1-5, is DAMVIQNPRYQVTQFGKPVTLSCSQTLNHNVMYWYQQKSSQAPKLLFHYYDKDFNNEADTPDNFQSRRPNTSFCFLDIRSPGLGDTAMYLCATSRARGNQPQHFGDGTRLSIL.